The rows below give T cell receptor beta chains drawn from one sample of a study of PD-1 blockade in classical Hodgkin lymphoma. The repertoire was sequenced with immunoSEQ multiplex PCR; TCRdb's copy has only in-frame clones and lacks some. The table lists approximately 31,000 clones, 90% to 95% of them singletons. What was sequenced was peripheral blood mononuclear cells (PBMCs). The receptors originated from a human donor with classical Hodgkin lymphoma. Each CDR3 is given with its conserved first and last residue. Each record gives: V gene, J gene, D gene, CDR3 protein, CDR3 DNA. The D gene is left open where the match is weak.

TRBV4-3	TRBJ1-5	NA	CASSQEYFGLNQPQHF	TGCGCCAGCAGCCAAGAATACTTCGGCTTAAATCAGCCCCAGCATTTT
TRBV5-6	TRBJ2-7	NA	CASSLWGTYEQYF	TGTGCCAGCAGCTTGTGGGGGACCTACGAGCAGTACTTC
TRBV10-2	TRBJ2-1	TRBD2	CASISSGSSYNEQFF	TGCGCCAGCATCTCTAGCGGGAGCTCCTACAATGAGCAGTTCTTC
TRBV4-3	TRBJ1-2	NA	CASSQTQVNYGYTF	TGCGCCAGCAGCCAGACACAGGTTAACTATGGCTACACCTTC
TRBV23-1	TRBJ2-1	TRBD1	CASSTFGQDYNEQFF	TGCGCCAGCAGCACTTTCGGACAGGATTACAATGAGCAGTTCTTC
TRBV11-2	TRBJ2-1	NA	CASSASAVGDYEQFF	TGTGCCAGCAGCGCCTCTGCGGTGGGGGATTATGAGCAGTTCTTC
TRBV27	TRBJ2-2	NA	CASSLLARGSTGELFF	TGTGCCAGCAGTTTACTCGCCAGGGGTAGCACCGGGGAGCTGTTTTTT
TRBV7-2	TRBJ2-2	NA	CASSRFYTTGELFF	TGTGCCAGCAGCCGGTTTTACACCACCGGGGAGCTGTTTTTT
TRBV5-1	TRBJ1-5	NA	CASSLGQYSNQPQHF	TGCGCCAGCAGCTTAGGACAGTATAGCAATCAGCCCCAGCATTTT
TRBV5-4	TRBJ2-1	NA	CASSTKRDSQSYNEQFF	TGTGCCAGCAGCACGAAGCGGGACAGCCAATCCTACAATGAGCAGTTCTTC
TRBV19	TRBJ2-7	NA	CASRDTRAPHEQYF	TGTGCCAGTAGGGATACAAGGGCCCCCCACGAGCAGTACTTC
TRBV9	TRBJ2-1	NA	CASSPVVHSWNEQFF	TGTGCCAGCAGCCCTGTGGTACATTCGTGGAATGAGCAGTTCTTC
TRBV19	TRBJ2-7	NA	CASSIHISYEQYF	TGTGCCAGTAGTATTCACATCTCCTACGAGCAGTACTTC
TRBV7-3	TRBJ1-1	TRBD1	CASSLGTGTEAFF	TGTGCCAGCAGCTTAGGGACAGGCACTGAAGCTTTCTTT
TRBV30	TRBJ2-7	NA	CAWSVLGETYEQYF	TGTGCCTGGAGTGTTCTAGGGGAGACCTACGAGCAGTACTTC
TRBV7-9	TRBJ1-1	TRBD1	CASSQGQGAKDTEAFF	TGTGCCAGCAGCCAGGGACAGGGGGCGAAGGACACTGAAGCTTTCTTT
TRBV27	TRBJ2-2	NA	CASRGVRGATGELFF	TGTGCCAGCAGGGGGGTCCGGGGAGCAACCGGGGAGCTGTTTTTT
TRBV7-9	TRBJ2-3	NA	CASRSGVTDTQYF	TGTGCCAGCAGGTCCGGGGTTACAGATACGCAGTATTTT
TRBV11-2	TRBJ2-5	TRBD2	CASSPRTRQETQYF	TGTGCCAGCAGCCCCCGGACTAGACAGGAGACCCAGTACTTC